Sequencing of this T cell receptor (beta chain) was carried out in a study of T cells in Graves' hyperthyroidism and ophthalmopathy. General study results and limits: The majority of expanded thyroid clonotypes above 0.001 also appeared in blood.

This clonotype was seen ten or more times. The antigen is undetermined. It was RNA transcripts that yielded the amplified TCR beta CDR3 regions. The TCR CDR3 was amplified in a first-round RT-PCR using the HTBI primer set. TCRdb itself ran the multiplex PCR reads through MiXCR, one entry per CDR3 protein. Found here are 450,000 to 650,000 distinct CDR3 sequences, more than 13% of them singletons; the top ten hold roughly 7%. J was trimmed by 4 bases and V by 4 bases; bases with no gene match: 7. The CDR3 has 15 residues. The germline CDR1 and CDR2 sequences are SGHDT and YYEEEE. The receptor comes from a woman aged 18-29 years with Graves' ophthalmopathy. Sequencing was done on a sample of blood. The chain employs TRBV5-6 and TRBJ1-3; 8 bases map to TRBD1. This chain's CDR3 is CASSPGTGAGNTIYF. The CDR3 DNA reads TGTGCCAGCAGCCCGGGGACAGGAGCGGGAAACACCATATATTTT.